One sample yielded the 19 T cell receptor beta chains listed below, sequenced in a study of cytomegalovirus exposure and HLA in healthy donors. PCR primers comprised 60 Vbeta and 13 Jbeta primers. The data were produced by immunoSEQ multiplex PCR, yet TCRdb's version contains in-frame clones alone and is incomplete. The sample lists about 68,000 clones; 70% to 90% were seen once. Sequences were obtained from PBMCs. These TCRs come from a human donor in good health.

V gene TRBV28 combines with J gene TRBJ2-3; the D gene is possibly TRBD1 (6 bases). This CDR3 region has 15 residues. The V gene's germline CDR1 is MDHEN and CDR2 SYDVKM. V was cut by 5 bases and J by 8 bases, with 20 bases left in between. The chain's CDR3 is CASSPENAGAITQYF. Here the CDR3 DNA reads TGTGCCAGCAGTCCAGAAAACGCAGGGGCCATTACGCAGTATTTT. The full variable domain, with the rest looked up from reference TRBV28 and TRBJ2-3, is DVKVTQSSRYLVKRTGEKVFLECVQDMDHENMFWYRQDPGLGLRLIYFSYDVKMKEKGDIPEGYSVSREKKERFSLILESASTNQTSMYLCASSPENAGAITQYFGPGTRLTVL.

This chain joins TRBV7-8 and TRBJ1-2, with 7 bases identical to TRBD1. The junction had 11 bases not matched to a gene; V was cut back by 2 bases and J by 8 bases. The CDR3 runs to 15 residues. The germline V gene has CDR1 SGHVS and CDR2 FQNEAQ. CDR3: CASSLSTVRQGGYTF. As DNA, the CDR3 is TGTGCCAGCAGCTTATCGACAGTCCGACAGGGAGGCTACACCTTC. Drawing the rest from reference TRBV7-8 and TRBJ1-2, the complete variable domain is GAGVSQSPRYKVAKRGQDVALRCDPISGHVSLFWYQQALGQGPEFLTYFQNEAQLDKSGLPSDRFFAERPEGSVSTLKIQRTQQEDSAVYLCASSLSTVRQGGYTFGSGTRLTVV.

The gene calls are TRBV18 and TRBJ1-1; TRBD1 matches at 7 bases. Germline V lookup: CDR1 KGHSH, CDR2 LQKENI. The CDR3 length is 13 residues. The trim removed 2 bases at V and 7 bases at J, leaving 4 bases unmatched. CDR3 sequence: CASSPLGGLEAFF. Written as DNA, the CDR3 is TGTGCCAGCTCACCATTAGGGGGCCTTGAAGCTTTCTTT.

The chain combines TRBV29-1 with TRBJ1-4; the match to TRBD1 covers 10 bases. The CDR3 sequence is 15 residues long. V trimming: 0 bases; J trimming: 4 bases; junction bases outside the gene matches: 2. Germline values: CDR1 SQVTM, CDR2 ANQGSEA. The CDR3 reads CSVEDRTGGNEKLFF. In DNA, the CDR3 is TGCAGCGTTGAAGACCGGACAGGGGGTAATGAAAAACTGTTTTTT.

V usage is TRBV30 and J usage is TRBJ2-5; D might be TRBD2 (5 bases). The CDR3 covers 14 residues. The V and J ends lost 3 bases and 2 bases respectively, with 13 bases between them. The germline CDR1 and CDR2 sequences are GTSNPN and SVGIG (reference sequence). Here the CDR3 reads CAWSGRGLQETQYF. The CDR3 coding sequence is TGTGCCTGGAGCGGGCGAGGGCTGCAAGAGACCCAGTACTTC.

This clone was observed once. The rearrangement links TRBV27 to TRBJ1-6; 7 bases line up with TRBD1. The junction had 8 bases not matched to a gene; V was cut back by 6 bases and J by 6 bases. The CDR3 is 15 residues long. The germline gives CDR1 MNHEY, CDR2 SMNVEV (reference sequence). CDR3: CASSATGDSNSPLHF. The CDR3 DNA follows: TGTGCCAGCAGCGCTACAGGGGACTCTAATTCACCCCTCCACTTT.

This clone turned up a few times. The chain couples TRBV5-4 to TRBJ2-1; D may be TRBD2 (6 bases). The CDR3 has 15 residues. Trimming left V 2 bases short and J 3 bases short, with 12 bases between. Germline CDR1 SGHNT, CDR2 YYREEE (reference sequence). The CDR3 sequence: CASSLGGAHYNEQFF. The CDR3 DNA reads as TGTGCCAGCAGCTTAGGCGGGGCCCACTACAATGAGCAGTTCTTC.

This chain uses TRBV7-3 with TRBJ2-3; 7 bases are a match to TRBD1. The CDR3 length is 14 residues. With 5 bases clipped from V and 2 bases from J, the junction kept 4 bases outside the gene matches. Germline CDR1 SGHTA, CDR2 FQGTGA. CDR3 sequence: CASSPGQDTDTQYF. As DNA, the CDR3 is TGTGCCAGCAGCCCTGGACAGGACACAGATACGCAGTATTTT.

V is TRBV7-2 and J is TRBJ1-4; no reliable D call. CDR1 is SGHTA and CDR2 is FQGNSA in the germline V gene. CDR3 length: 13 residues. V gave up 3 bases and J gave up 8 bases, with 10 bases separating them. The chain's CDR3 is CASSFRAGEKLFF. In DNA, the CDR3 is TGTGCCAGCAGCTTTCGGGCGGGGGAAAAACTGTTTTTT.

The chain carries TRBV4-3 and TRBJ2-1; a weak D match, TRBD1 (7 bases). The germline V and J ends were trimmed by 3 bases and 2 bases, with 11 bases remaining between them. The germline V gene encodes CDR1 LGHNA and CDR2 YSLEER. This CDR3 region has 15 residues. The CDR3 DNA follows: TGCGCCAGCAGCCAGGAGGGACAGCCCTACAATGAGCAGTTCTTC. Translating gives CASSQEGQPYNEQFF.

This chain links TRBV7-8 with TRBJ2-7; maybe TRBD1 (5 bases). The CDR3 covers 14 residues. Germline loops: CDR1 SGHVS, CDR2 FQNEAQ. With 5 bases removed from V and 0 bases from J, the gap between germline ends came to 11 bases. In nucleotides, the CDR3 is TGTGCCAGCAGCACTGGACACAGCTCCTACGAGCAGTACTTC. Its translation is CASSTGHSSYEQYF.

This clone appeared once. V gene TRBV2 combines with J gene TRBJ1-5; 7 positions match TRBD1. The germline gives CDR1 SNHLY, CDR2 FYNNEI. CDR3 length: 14 amino acids. Trimming cost V 5 bases and J 2 bases; bases outside gene matches: 3. The CDR3 DNA reads as TGTGCCAGCAGTCCCGGGACAGGCAATCAGCCCCAGCATTTT. It is translated as CASSPGTGNQPQHF.

The chain carries TRBV29-1 and TRBJ2-3; D gene unclear. The V end lost 6 bases, the J end lost 0 bases, and 4 bases lay between the germline ends. The germline CDR1 and CDR2 sequences are SQVTM and ANQGSEA. The CDR3 is made up of 11 amino acids. CDR3 sequence (DNA): TGCAGCGTGGGCAGCACAGATACGCAGTATTTT. It yields the protein CSVGSTDTQYF.

The chain combines TRBV27 with TRBJ2-6, with 9 bases aligning to TRBD1. V dropped 4 bases and J dropped 2; count of bases not matched to a gene: 9. The CDR3 has 18 residues. Germline-derived CDR1 and CDR2 are MNHEY and SMNVEV (reference sequence). The CDR3 sequence is CASSSTGGKSAGANVLTF. CDR3 in DNA: TGTGCCAGCAGTTCCACAGGGGGCAAGTCTGCTGGGGCCAACGTCCTGACTTTC.

This chain connects TRBV10-3 to TRBJ2-3; possible D gene TRBD2, 5 bases. This CDR3 spans 12 amino acids. Germline CDR1 and CDR2: ENHRY and SYGVKD. Trimming pared 7 bases from V and 7 bases from J, leaving 12 bases between. The CDR3 spells CAINEGSYTQYF. The CDR3 bases are TGTGCCATCAATGAAGGGAGTTATACGCAGTATTTT.

This chain joins TRBV9 and TRBJ2-3; 10 bases are shared with TRBD2. V lost 2 bases to trimming and J lost 2 bases; unmatched junction nucleotides: 5. Germline values: CDR1 SGDLS, CDR2 YYNGEE. The CDR3 runs 16 residues. Here the CDR3 reads CASSVASGGPTDTQYF. CDR3 DNA sequence: TGTGCCAGCAGCGTTGCTAGCGGGGGCCCCACAGATACGCAGTATTTT.

The J gene is TRBJ2-7, the V gene TRBV5-1, with 7 bases that match TRBD1. Germline values: CDR1 SGHRS, CDR2 YFSETQ. Trimming at V came to 5 bases and at J to 3 bases, leaving 8 bases not matched to a gene. The length of the CDR3 is 14 residues. The CDR3 sequence: CASREDRINYEQYF. CDR3 nucleotide sequence: TGCGCCAGCAGGGAGGACAGGATTAACTACGAGCAGTACTTC.

V is TRBV30 and J is TRBJ2-4; tentatively, D is TRBD1 (6 bases). Trimming took off 3 bases at V and 5 bases at J, with 11 bases between the two ends. The CDR3 is 13 amino acids. The germline CDR1 and CDR2 sequences are GTSNPN and SVGIG (reference sequence). The CDR3 spells CAWRDTGQNIQYF. In DNA form, the CDR3 reads TGTGCCTGGAGGGACACAGGGCAAAACATTCAGTACTTC.

This rearrangement joins TRBV7-9 to TRBJ2-2; no firm D call. Germline V lookup: CDR1 SEHNR, CDR2 FQNEAQ (reference sequence). Trimming pared 0 bases from V and 4 bases from J, leaving 6 bases between. The CDR3 sequence is 14 residues long. The CDR3 DNA is TGTGCCAGCAGCTTAGCGCTCGGCACCGGGGAGCTGTTTTTT. This encodes CASSLALGTGELFF.